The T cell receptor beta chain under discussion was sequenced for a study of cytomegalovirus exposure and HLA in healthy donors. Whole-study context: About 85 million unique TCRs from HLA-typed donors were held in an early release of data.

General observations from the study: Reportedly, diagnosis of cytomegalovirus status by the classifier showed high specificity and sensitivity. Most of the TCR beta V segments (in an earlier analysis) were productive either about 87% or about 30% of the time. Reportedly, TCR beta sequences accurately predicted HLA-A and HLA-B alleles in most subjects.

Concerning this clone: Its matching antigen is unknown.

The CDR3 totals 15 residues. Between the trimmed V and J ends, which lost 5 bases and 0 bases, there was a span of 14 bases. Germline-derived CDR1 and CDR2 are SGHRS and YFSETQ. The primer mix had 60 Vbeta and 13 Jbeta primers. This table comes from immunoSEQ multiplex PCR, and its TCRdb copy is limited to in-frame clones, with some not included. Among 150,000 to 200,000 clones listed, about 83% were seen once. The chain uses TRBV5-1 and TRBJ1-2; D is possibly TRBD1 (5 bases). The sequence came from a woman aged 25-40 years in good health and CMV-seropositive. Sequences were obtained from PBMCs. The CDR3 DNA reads TGCGCCAGCAGACCAGGGATGTCACCTAACTATGGCTACACCTTC. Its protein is CASRPGMSPNYGYTF. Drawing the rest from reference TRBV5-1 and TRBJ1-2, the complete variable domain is KAGVTQTPRYLIKTRGQQVTLSCSPISGHRSVSWYQQTPGQGLQFLFEYFSETQRNKGNFPGRFSGRQFSNSRSEMNVSTLELGDSALYLCASRPGMSPNYGYTFGSGTRLTVV.